Following are 9 T cell receptor beta chains from one sample sequenced in a study of T cells after yellow fever vaccination. Each CDR3 protein gets one entry after TCRdb re-called the 5' RACE reads with MiXCR. The sample has 150,000 to 200,000 distinct CDR3 sequences; roughly a tenth are singletons. The material was CD8+ T cells sorted from PBMCs, obtained 45 days after the yellow fever booster vaccination. The receptor source for this set is a man aged 18 to 29 who received the YFV17D yellow fever vaccine.

This clonotype was seen a few times. This sequence joins TRBV5-1 and TRBJ1-2; maybe TRBD1 (5 bases). CDR3 size: 14 residues. Trimming left V 5 bases short and J 0 bases short, with 11 bases between. CDR1 is SGHRS, CDR2 YFSETQ, per germline. The CDR3: CASSPGSANYGYTF. In DNA, the CDR3 is TGCGCCAGCAGTCCAGGGTCCGCTAACTATGGCTACACCTTC. Variable domain in full (rest from reference TRBV5-1 and TRBJ1-2): KAGVTQTPRYLIKTRGQQVTLSCSPISGHRSVSWYQQTPGQGLQFLFEYFSETQRNKGNFPGRFSGRQFSNSRSEMNVSTLELGDSALYLCASSPGSANYGYTFGSGTRLTVV.

In this sample, this clonotype turned up a few times. The rearrangement links TRBV6-9 to TRBJ2-3; 7 bases agree with TRBD1. Germline trimming cut 7 bases from V and 7 bases from J; bases unmatched to any gene: 5. CDR3 length equals 12 residues. The germline V gene has CDR1 MNHGY and CDR2 SVAAGI. The chain's CDR3 is CASTPTGNTQYF. CDR3 nucleotides: TGTGCCAGCACCCCGACAGGGAATACGCAGTATTTT.

This clonotype showed up just a few times. The gene calls are TRBV5-5 and TRBJ2-7; D call uncertain. The CDR3 spans 11 residues. V was cut by 4 bases and J by 3 bases, with 5 bases left in between. The germline CDR1 and CDR2 sequences are SGHKS and YYEKEE (reference sequence). The CDR3 bases are TGTGCCAGCAGCCTATACTACGAGCAGTACTTC. It translates to CASSLYYEQYF.

This clonotype came up many times. This rearrangement joins TRBV28 to TRBJ2-7; the D gene could be TRBD1 or TRBD2 (6 bases each). This CDR3 contains 12 residues. The V and J ends lost 11 bases and 2 bases respectively, with 13 bases between them. The germline gives CDR1 MDHEN, CDR2 SYDVKM. CDR3 region: CAAGRGPYEQYF. As DNA, the CDR3 is TGTGCCGCGGGTCGGGGGCCCTACGAGCAGTACTTC.

The chain recombines TRBV6-2 or TRBV6-3 with TRBJ2-7; D may be TRBD1 (5 bases). The germline V gene encodes CDR1 MNHEY and CDR2 SVGEGT. V was shortened by 7 bases and J by 3 bases, with 13 bases between the two germline ends. The CDR3 runs to 13 residues. The CDR3 DNA reads TGTGCCAGCACCTTGGGGCCGATCTACGAGCAGTACGTC. Protein sequence: CASTLGPIYEQYV.

The chain recombines TRBV11-2 with TRBJ2-7, with D hard to call. In germline, CDR1 is SGHAT, CDR2 FQNNGV. V was trimmed by 1 base and J by 3 bases, leaving 7 bases between them. The CDR3 spans 13 residues. CDR3 DNA sequence: TGTGCCAGCAGCTTAGGATTCTACTACGAGCAGTACGTC. Encoded protein: CASSLGFYYEQYV.

J is TRBJ2-1 and V is TRBV6-2 or TRBV6-3; 8 bases map to TRBD1. V shed 4 bases and J 8 bases; nucleotides not matched to a gene: 10. This CDR3 spans 15 amino acids. Germline V gene sequence: CDR1 MNHEY, CDR2 SVGEGT. Here the CDR3 reads CASSFETGVMDEQFF. CDR3 in DNA: TGTGCCAGCAGTTTTGAGACAGGGGTGATGGATGAGCAGTTCTTC.

CDR3 bases: TGTGCCAGCAGCACCCGACTACTCCGGGAGCTGTTTTTT. The encoded protein is CASSTRLLRELFF. The V gene is TRBV12-3 or TRBV12-4, the J gene TRBJ2-2; a possible D gene is TRBD2 (5 bases). Trimming took 6 bases from V and 9 from J, leaving 14 bases between them. The CDR3 contains 13 residues.

The rearrangement uses TRBV27 and TRBJ1-1, with D unresolved. The germline CDR1 and CDR2 sequences are MNHEY and SMNVEV (reference sequence). The CDR3 has 17 amino acids. Trimming removed 6 bases from V and 1 base from J, with 21 bases in between. CDR3 sequence reads: CASSVRILRGTNTEAFF. The CDR3 DNA sequence: TGTGCCAGCAGCGTGCGGATATTACGGGGTACGAACACTGAAGCTTTCTTT.